The clone carrying this T cell receptor (beta chain) was seen a single time. Its antigen is not identified. The sample comes from a study of T cell responses to AZD1222 COVID-19 vaccine. Study-level points and caveats: Unmutated variant regions are reportedly the target of nearly half of TCRs that are spike-specific. Increases in Spike-specific TCR breadth and depth were seen after two AZD1222 doses. No repertoire was sampled before or during the peak T cell response, only after it.

Produced via immunoSEQ multiplex PCR; TCRdb's table is partial and in-frame only. The table records fewer than 120,000 clones, roughly 89% of them present only once. The sequences come from peripheral blood, collected 28 days after the second AZD1222 dose. The sequence derives from an adult who received the AZD1222 COVID-19 vaccine.

The CDR3 protein is CASSTRTGAIYNEQFF. DNA for the CDR3: TGTGCCAGCAGCACCCGGACAGGGGCCATCTACAATGAGCAGTTCTTC. The chain combines TRBV11-2 with TRBJ2-1; 9 nucleotides match TRBD1. Germline trimming cut 5 bases from V and 3 bases from J; bases unmatched to any gene: 8. Germline V gene lookup returns CDR1 SGHAT and CDR2 FQNNGV. This CDR3 contains 16 residues.